These T cell receptor beta chains were read from a single sample in a study of blood T cell repertoires in COVID-19. Sequencing was performed with immunoSEQ multiplex PCR; in TCRdb, only in-frame clones are kept and a portion is missing. The sample has 130,000 to 150,000 clones, roughly nine tenths seen once. The material sequenced was peripheral blood. Receptors were obtained from a human donor in a cohort sampled during active COVID-19. Each CDR3 is given with its conserved first and last residue. The order of the fields is clone size, D gene, V gene, J gene, CDR3 protein, CDR3 DNA. D genes are given only for firm matches. Part of the rows lack a size; the others show once, few, many or a class for expanded clones.

size: -
D: TRBD1
V: TRBV9
J: TRBJ1-2
CDR3: CASSVRDRANYGYTF
DNA: TGTGCCAGCAGCGTTAGGGACAGGGCTAACTATGGCTACACCTTC

size: -
D: TRBD1
V: TRBV29-1
J: TRBJ2-7
CDR3: CSTLTGGYEQYF
DNA: TGCAGCACATTGACAGGGGGCTACGAGCAGTACTTC

size: few
D: -
V: TRBV18
J: TRBJ1-5
CDR3: CASSPASRLDNQPQHF
DNA: TGTGCCAGCTCACCAGCCTCGAGGTTGGACAATCAGCCCCAGCATTTT

size: -
D: -
V: TRBV24-1
J: TRBJ2-5
CDR3: CATSDAALETQYF
DNA: TGTGCCACCAGTGATGCCGCGTTAGAGACCCAGTACTTC

size: once
D: TRBD2
V: TRBV7-9
J: TRBJ2-1
CDR3: CASSVPTSGKNNEQFF
DNA: TGTGCCAGCAGCGTACCGACTAGCGGAAAAAACAATGAGCAGTTCTTC

size: -
D: -
V: TRBV5-6
J: TRBJ2-5
CDR3: CASRWGPQETQYF
DNA: TGTGCCAGCAGGTGGGGGCCCCAAGAGACCCAGTACTTC

size: -
D: -
V: TRBV14
J: TRBJ1-1
CDR3: CASSQGRVTEAFF
DNA: TGTGCCAGCAGCCAAGGACGGGTCACTGAAGCTTTCTTT

size: -
D: -
V: TRBV7-9
J: TRBJ2-5
CDR3: CASSERTTRTQETQYF
DNA: TGTGCCAGCAGCGAGAGAACAACCAGGACACAAGAGACCCAGTACTTC

size: -
D: -
V: TRBV27
J: TRBJ2-7
CDR3: CASSLSRVGEQYF
DNA: TGTGCCAGCAGTTTATCGAGGGTAGGGGAGCAGTACTTC

size: -
D: TRBD1
V: TRBV27
J: TRBJ1-1
CDR3: CASSLQGANTEAFF
DNA: TGTGCCAGCAGTTTACAGGGGGCGAACACTGAAGCTTTCTTT

size: -
D: TRBD2
V: TRBV5-5
J: TRBJ2-5
CDR3: CASSFSGEETQYF
DNA: TGTGCCAGCAGCTTTAGCGGGGAAGAGACCCAGTACTTC

size: -
D: TRBD2
V: TRBV4-3
J: TRBJ2-7
CDR3: CASSQVGGNYEQYF
DNA: TGCGCCAGCAGCCAAGTGGGAGGGAATTACGAGCAGTACTTC

size: -
D: -
V: TRBV19
J: TRBJ2-7
CDR3: CASSIVQGLYEQYF
DNA: TGTGCCAGTAGTATAGTCCAGGGCCTCTACGAGCAGTACTTC

size: -
D: TRBD1
V: TRBV30
J: TRBJ1-6
CDR3: CAWSVVGGFNSPLHF
DNA: TGTGCCTGGAGTGTGGTAGGGGGCTTTAATTCACCCCTCCACTTT

size: -
D: -
V: TRBV28
J: TRBJ2-3
CDR3: CASSPILGQTTDTQYF
DNA: TGTGCCAGCAGTCCGATCCTCGGACAGACCACAGATACGCAGTATTTT

size: -
D: -
V: TRBV30
J: TRBJ2-3
CDR3: CAWSAPGWADTQYF
DNA: TGTGCCTGGAGTGCCCCGGGGTGGGCAGATACGCAGTATTTT

size: -
D: -
V: TRBV19
J: TRBJ1-5
CDR3: CASSIPGYSNQPQHF
DNA: TGTGCCAGTAGTATACCCGGGTATAGCAATCAGCCCCAGCATTTT

size: -
D: -
V: TRBV19
J: TRBJ2-5
CDR3: CASSLGAGTQYF
DNA: TGTGCCAGTAGCCTCGGCGCGGGGACCCAGTACTTC

size: -
D: -
V: TRBV11-2
J: TRBJ2-7
CDR3: CASSLGPKSSYEQYF
DNA: TGTGCCAGCAGCCTAGGTCCCAAGAGCTCCTACGAGCAGTACTTC

size: -
D: TRBD1
V: TRBV5-1
J: TRBJ2-7
CDR3: CASSLSGTGGDEQYF
DNA: TGCGCCAGCAGCTTGTCCGGGACAGGGGGGGACGAGCAGTACTTC

size: -
D: TRBD1
V: TRBV5-6
J: TRBJ2-7
CDR3: CASSQLGQGRDEQYF
DNA: TGTGCCAGCAGCCAATTGGGACAGGGGAGGGACGAGCAGTACTTC

size: -
D: -
V: TRBV2
J: TRBJ2-7
CDR3: CASSTRLGLEQYF
DNA: TGTGCCAGCAGTACGCGACTAGGTCTCGAGCAGTACTTC

size: -
D: -
V: TRBV6-5
J: TRBJ2-3
CDR3: CASRHADTQYF
DNA: TGTGCCAGCAGGCACGCGGATACGCAGTATTTT

size: -
D: -
V: TRBV7-2
J: TRBJ2-5
CDR3: CASSLEGRGYQTQYF
DNA: TGTGCCAGCAGCTTAGAAGGCAGAGGTTATCAGACCCAGTACTTC

size: -
D: TRBD1
V: TRBV5-4
J: TRBJ1-3
CDR3: CASSLGQGKGNTIYF
DNA: TGTGCCAGCAGCTTGGGACAGGGGAAAGGAAACACCATATATTTT

size: -
D: TRBD1
V: TRBV28
J: TRBJ1-2
CDR3: CASSGTGRFGYTF
DNA: TGTGCCAGCAGTGGGACAGGGAGATTCGGCTACACCTTC

size: -
D: -
V: TRBV5-4
J: TRBJ1-5
CDR3: CASSLGDNQPQHF
DNA: TGTGCCAGCAGCTTGGGAGATAATCAGCCCCAGCATTTT

size: -
D: TRBD1
V: TRBV25-1
J: TRBJ2-3
CDR3: CASSQTGVTTDTQYF
DNA: TGTGCCAGCAGTCAGACAGGGGTTACGACAGATACGCAGTATTTT